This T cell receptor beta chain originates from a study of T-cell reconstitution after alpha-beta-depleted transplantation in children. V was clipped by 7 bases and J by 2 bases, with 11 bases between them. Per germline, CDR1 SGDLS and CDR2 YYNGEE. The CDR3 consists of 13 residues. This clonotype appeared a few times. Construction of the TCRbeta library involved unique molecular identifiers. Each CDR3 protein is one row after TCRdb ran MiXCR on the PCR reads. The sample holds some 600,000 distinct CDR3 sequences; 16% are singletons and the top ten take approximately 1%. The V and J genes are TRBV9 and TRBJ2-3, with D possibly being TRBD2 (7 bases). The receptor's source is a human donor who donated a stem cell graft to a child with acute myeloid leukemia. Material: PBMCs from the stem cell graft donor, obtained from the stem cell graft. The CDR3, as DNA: TGTGCCAGCCAAGGGGGGGACACAGATACGCAGTATTTT. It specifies CASQGGDTDTQYF.